This record concerns one T cell receptor (beta chain) sequence. The antigen this receptor binds is unknown. Sequences SEHNR (CDR1) and FQNEAQ (CDR2) are obtained from the germline V gene (reference sequence). Inclusive of the bounding cysteine and phenylalanine, the CDR3 is 17 residues long. This entry has no DNA. Sequencing was carried out with an Illumina HiSeq 2000. The TCR beta cDNA libraries were made using 5'RACE template switching, a step that added both a universal primer site and unique molecular identifiers. Priming for cDNA synthesis came from the TCR beta constant segment, and two successive PCR amplification steps followed. Regarding the original processing steps: MIGEC was used to demultiplex reads and group the reads by UMI, and MiTCR was used to assemble and quantify clonotypes. Only TCR cDNA sequences supported by at least two reads were kept to exclude erroneous sequences. The tcR package was used for downstream repertoire analysis, with clonotypes matched between fractions based on CDR3 nucleotide sequence plus V segment. VDJmatch was used to annotate antigen specificity against VDJdb, with one amino acid substitution in CDR3 allowed. TCRdb reprocessed the public reads and reports one entry per CDR3 protein sequence, without DNA. These V and J calls are TCRdb output, not the study's own analysis. The sample table gives about 540,000 distinct CDR3 sequences. Jointly, the top ten make up approximately 3.5% of the sample.

HCMV serostatus was determined by detecting HCMV-specific IgG in serum with a commercial ELISA kit. Ficoll density gradient centrifugation was used to isolate peripheral blood mononuclear cells from blood. The data are from a study of T cells expressing NK-cell markers (dated by TCRdb to about 2020). For the study in its entirety: TCR beta-chain repertoires were profiled in sorted CD3+CD56+NKG2C+, CD3+CD56+NKG2C- and CD3+CD56-NKG2C+ T-cell subsets from several donors. Illumina HiSeq 2000/2500, MiSeq or NextSeq was used to sequence libraries as 2 x 150 bp reads. Among the eight sequenced donors, seven were HCMV-seropositive and one was HCMV-seronegative. Randomly selected healthy volunteers, three men and five women, were used as the eight sequenced donors. Overall study outcomes, separate from this receptor: In several donors, the dominant CD3+CD56+NKG2C+ clonotypes ranked among the top 10 CD8+ clonotypes, making up roughly 1.0-7.5% of CD8+ T cells. Whether the expanded NKG2C-expressing T cell clones were specific for HCMV antigens was left unclear. Those dominant clonotypes were again the most abundant among CD3+CD56-NKG2C+ cells in several donors, at about 25-65%.

The V gene is TRBV7-9 and the J gene is TRBJ2-1; no DNA is available, so the TRBD1 call from TCRdb remains unchecked. The sequence came from a man between 18 and 35 years old in good health. Donor details come from another sample of the same person, matched by shared clones. Sequenced sample: blood T cells: a sorted CD56 or NKG2C T cell subset, CD4+ or CD8+ T cells, or bulk PBMC T cells (not recorded which). The CDR3 amino acid sequence is: CASSLVGQSQGGNEQFF. Where the CDR3 stops, the reference TRBV7-9 and TRBJ2-1 genes take over; the full variable domain is DTGVSQNPRHKITKRGQNVTFRCDPISEHNRLYWYRQTLGQGPEFLTYFQNEAQLEKSRLLSDRFSAERPKGSFSTLEIQRTEQGDSAMYLCASSLVGQSQGGNEQFFGPGTRLTVL.